This T cell receptor beta chain is drawn from a study of blood T cell repertoires in COVID-19. Study-level information: Acute and convalescent COVID-19 samples came from the United States, Italy and Spain.

Data came from immunoSEQ multiplex PCR; TCRdb stores just in-frame clones and leaves some out. Among 230,000 or so clones listed, roughly 88% were seen once. The sequenced sample consisted of peripheral blood. This sequence originates from a man aged 35-49 years who had recovered from COVID-19.

CDR3 in DNA: TGTGCCAGCTCACCGCTCCGGAGGGCGGGTGACACTGAAGCTTTCTTT. Translated: CASSPLRRAGDTEAFF. The J gene is TRBJ1-1, the V gene TRBV18; no firm D call. Deletions cut 3 bases from V and 3 bases from J, with 17 bases between. Germline CDR1 KGHSH, CDR2 LQKENI. This CDR3 comprises 16 residues.